The 15 T cell receptor beta chains given below trace back to one sample, sequenced in a study of blood T cells in healthy people across ages. A second PCR of 7 to 11 cycles used a sample-barcoded 5' primer and a J-beta primer mix. One entry per CDR3 protein, called by TCRdb with MiXCR from the 5' RACE reads. The sample comprises about 730,000 distinct CDR3 sequences, around 40% of which are singletons, and around a fifth rests with the top ten. The sample taken for sequencing was blood. The receptors were gathered from an older woman in good health.

V gene TRBV24-1 combines with J gene TRBJ2-1; D tentatively reads TRBD1 or TRBD2 (7 bases each). Germline CDR1 reads KGHDR; CDR2 reads SFDVKD. Trimming took off 5 bases at V and 2 bases at J, with 18 bases between the two ends. The CDR3 covers 17 residues. DNA of the CDR3: TGTGCCACCAGTGGGGGAGGGACAGACAGCCCCTACAATGAGCAGTTCTTC. Translating gives CATSGGGTDSPYNEQFF.

The V gene is TRBV11-2, the J gene TRBJ2-1; 13 bases line up with TRBD2. Trimming removed 5 bases from V and 8 bases from J; junction bases left unmatched: 12. The CDR3 covers 17 residues. The V gene's germline CDR1 is SGHAT and CDR2 FQNNGV. CDR3 sequence reads: CASSRGALAGGSDEQFF. CDR3 in DNA: TGTGCCAGCAGCAGGGGGGCACTAGCGGGAGGGAGCGATGAGCAGTTCTTC.

The CDR3 DNA sequence: TGTGCCAGCAGCCCCCGGAACGAAGAGACCCAGTACTTC. Translation: CASSPRNEETQYF. The chain recombines TRBV12-3 or TRBV12-4 with TRBJ2-5; no clear D. The CDR3 has 13 amino acids. V lost 6 bases and J lost 3, with 11 bases in between.

This clonotype has a handful of counts. This rearrangement joins TRBV10-3 to TRBJ1-4, with D uncertain. The CDR3 is 14 amino acids. V was pared by 4 bases and J by 1 base, with 7 bases between. CDR1 ENHRY and CDR2 SYGVKD come from the germline V gene. CDR3 in amino acids: CAISGKGTNEKLFF. The CDR3 DNA sequence: TGTGCCATCAGTGGGAAGGGAACTAATGAAAAACTGTTTTTT.

The chain recombines TRBV30 with TRBJ1-1; 8 bases line up with TRBD1. The germline gives CDR1 GTSNPN, CDR2 SVGIG (reference sequence). The CDR3 consists of 13 residues. Unmatched junction bases numbered 4, after V lost 4 bases and J lost 3 bases. DNA of the CDR3: TGTGCCTGGAACAGGGGGACGGACACTGAAGCTTTCTTT. Its translation: CAWNRGTDTEAFF.

The V gene is TRBV6-1, the J gene TRBJ2-3, with D possibly TRBD2 on 5 matching bases. This CDR3 has 17 amino acids. V dropped 5 bases and J dropped 1 base, with 19 bases sitting between them. CDR1 and CDR2 from the germline V gene are MNHNS and SASEGT. The CDR3, as DNA: TGTGCCAGCAGTCTAGGAGCCGCTCTCGGGGGCACAGATACGCAGTATTTT. The encoded protein is CASSLGAALGGTDTQYF.

The chain uses TRBV7-2 and TRBJ2-5, with D unresolved. From germline, CDR1 is SGHTA and CDR2 FQGNSA. V lost 4 bases and J lost 4, with 10 bases in between. The CDR3 runs to 13 residues. CDR3 region: CASSWAPRETQYF. The CDR3 DNA is TGTGCCAGCAGCTGGGCGCCCAGAGAGACCCAGTACTTC.

This CDR3 reads CASMGAGGTKNIQYF. CDR3 DNA: TGTGCCAGCATGGGAGCGGGGGGGACCAAAAACATTCAGTACTTC. The chain couples TRBV27 to TRBJ2-4, with TRBD2 identical over 10 bases. V trimming: 7 bases; J trimming: 2 bases; junction bases outside the gene matches: 5. The germline CDR1 and CDR2 sequences are MNHEY and SMNVEV (reference sequence). This CDR3 region has 15 residues.

The CDR3 loop reads CASSLSSGTNEKLFF. The CDR3 DNA sequence: TGTGCCAGCAGTCTCTCTTCTGGCACTAATGAAAAACTGTTTTTT. This chain joins TRBV12-3 or TRBV12-4 and TRBJ1-4; no firm D call. The CDR3 sequence is 15 residues long. V was clipped by 5 bases and J by 2 bases, with 12 bases between them.

This clonotype was recorded a few times. The V and J genes are TRBV3-1 and TRBJ2-3; D possibly corresponds to TRBD2 (6 bases). This CDR3 has 14 residues. V gave up 4 bases and J gave up 8 bases, with 16 bases separating them. Germline CDR1 reads LGHDT; CDR2 reads YNNKEL (reference sequence). The CDR3, as DNA: TGTGCCAGCAGCCCGCGGGACTCCCCCGGTACGCAGTATTTT. Encoded protein: CASSPRDSPGTQYF.

This clonotype has a count of ten or more. The genes are TRBV29-1 and TRBJ2-3; 8 nucleotides agree with TRBD1. Germline values: CDR1 SQVTM, CDR2 ANQGSEA. The length of the CDR3 is 12 residues. The ends lost 8 bases at V and 4 bases at J; junction bases unmatched: 5. The CDR3: CSTGQGADTQYF. DNA for the CDR3: TGCAGCACCGGACAGGGAGCAGATACGCAGTATTTT.

This chain links TRBV29-1 with TRBJ1-1, with TRBD1 identical over 9 bases. The CDR3 has 13 amino acids. Germline CDR1 is SQVTM and CDR2 is ANQGSEA. V gave up 7 bases and J gave up 0 bases; unmatched junction bases: 3. The CDR3 DNA reads TGCAGCGCAAGGGACAGGGTGAACACTGAAGCTTTCTTT. Protein sequence: CSARDRVNTEAFF.

The chain has TRBV6-2 or TRBV6-3 and TRBJ1-1; possibly TRBD1 for D (6 bases). This CDR3 is 15 amino acids long. CDR1 and CDR2 from the germline V gene are MNHEY and SVGEGT. The V end lost 3 bases, the J end lost 1 base, and 12 bases lay between the germline ends. The CDR3 nucleotides read TGTGCCAGCAGTTATCGGACAGATCCGAACACTGAAGCTTTCTTT. It translates to CASSYRTDPNTEAFF.

Regarding this clonotype: One end of the junction varies from germline; a read error may be responsible. The CDR3, as DNA: TGTGCTAGCAGCTTAGGAGGCGCGCGATCGGGCAATGAGCAGTTCTTC. This encodes CASSLGGARSGNEQFF. This chain joins TRBV7-7 and TRBJ2-1; D perhaps matches TRBD2 (5 bases). Germline V gives CDR1 SSHAT, CDR2 FNYEAQ (reference sequence). The CDR3 totals 16 residues.

This clonotype was observed a few times. V and J are TRBV7-3 and TRBJ2-3; D gene unclear. Germline V gene sequence: CDR1 SGHTA, CDR2 FQGTGA. The length of the CDR3 is 14 residues. Trimming removed 2 bases at V and 5 bases at J, with 11 bases between. The CDR3 spells CASSLGSGEDTQYF. The DNA of the CDR3 is TGTGCCAGCAGCTTAGGGTCCGGAGAAGATACGCAGTATTTT.